This entry concerns a single T cell receptor beta chain. Its target is unknown. This CDR3 spans 14 amino acids. The junction had 4 bases not matched to a gene; V was cut back by 0 bases and J by 6 bases. Germline V gene data show CDR1 as MNHEY and CDR2 as SVGAGI. These data come from a study of blood T cells in healthy people across ages. It was with a sample-barcoded 5' primer and a J-beta primer mix that a second PCR of about 6 to 12 cycles was run. The authors tagged each cDNA molecule using a template-switch adaptor with 12 random nucleotides. From the 5' RACE reads, TCRdb called clonotypes with MiXCR, one entry per CDR3 protein. The sample records around 940,000 distinct CDR3 sequences, around 54% being singletons. The study, taken as a whole, reports: Whereas aged donors had fewer naive CD4+ cells, long-lived donors had more of them and higher diversity. In older individuals, TCR beta diversity per million T cells was lower, falling roughly linearly with age.

V usage is TRBV6-5 and J usage is TRBJ2-5; 7 bases are a match to TRBD2. The sequencing sample was made of blood. The TCR originated in a woman in her sixties in good health. This CDR3 reads CASSYSSGPQTQYF. Here the CDR3 DNA reads TGTGCCAGCAGTTACTCTAGCGGGCCACAGACCCAGTACTTC.